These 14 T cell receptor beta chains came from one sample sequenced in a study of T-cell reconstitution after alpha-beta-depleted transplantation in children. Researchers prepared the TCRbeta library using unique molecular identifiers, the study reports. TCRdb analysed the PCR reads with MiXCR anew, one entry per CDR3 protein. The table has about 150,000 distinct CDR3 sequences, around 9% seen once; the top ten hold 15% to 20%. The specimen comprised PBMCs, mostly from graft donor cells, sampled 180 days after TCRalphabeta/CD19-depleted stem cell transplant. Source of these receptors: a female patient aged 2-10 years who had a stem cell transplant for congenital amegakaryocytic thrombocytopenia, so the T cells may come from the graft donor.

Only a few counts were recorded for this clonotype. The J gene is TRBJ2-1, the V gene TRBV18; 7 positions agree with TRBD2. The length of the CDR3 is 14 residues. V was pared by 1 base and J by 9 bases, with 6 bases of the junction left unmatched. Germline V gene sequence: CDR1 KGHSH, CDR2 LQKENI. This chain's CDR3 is CASSPRRGDGEQFF. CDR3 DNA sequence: TGTGCCAGCTCACCACGACGGGGGGACGGTGAGCAGTTCTTC. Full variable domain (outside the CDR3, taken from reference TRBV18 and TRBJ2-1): NAGVMQNPRHLVRRRGQEARLRCSPMKGHSHVYWYRQLPEEGLKFMVYLQKENIIDESGMPKERFSAEFPKEGPSILRIQQVVRGDSAAYFCASSPRRGDGEQFFGPGTRLTVL.

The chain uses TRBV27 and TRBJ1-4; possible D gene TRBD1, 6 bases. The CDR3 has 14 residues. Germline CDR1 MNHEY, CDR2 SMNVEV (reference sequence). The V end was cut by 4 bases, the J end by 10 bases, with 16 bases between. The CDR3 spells CASSSLSRQAKLFF. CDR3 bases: TGTGCCAGCAGTTCCCTAAGTCGACAGGCAAAACTGTTTTTT.

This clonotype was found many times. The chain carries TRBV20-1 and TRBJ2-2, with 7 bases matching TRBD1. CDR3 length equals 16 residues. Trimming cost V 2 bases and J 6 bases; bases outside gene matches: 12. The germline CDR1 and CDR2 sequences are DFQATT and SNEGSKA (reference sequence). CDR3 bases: TGCAGTGCTAGAAGCGGTCGACAGGGAACGGCCGGGGAGCTGTTTTTT. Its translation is CSARSGRQGTAGELFF.

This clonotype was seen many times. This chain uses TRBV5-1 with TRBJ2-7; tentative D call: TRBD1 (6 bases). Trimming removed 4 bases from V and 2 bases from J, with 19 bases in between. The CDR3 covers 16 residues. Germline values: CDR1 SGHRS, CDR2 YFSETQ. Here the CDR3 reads CASSGSADSTPYEQYF. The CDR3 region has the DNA TGCGCCAGCAGCGGATCGGCGGACAGTACCCCCTACGAGCAGTACTTC.

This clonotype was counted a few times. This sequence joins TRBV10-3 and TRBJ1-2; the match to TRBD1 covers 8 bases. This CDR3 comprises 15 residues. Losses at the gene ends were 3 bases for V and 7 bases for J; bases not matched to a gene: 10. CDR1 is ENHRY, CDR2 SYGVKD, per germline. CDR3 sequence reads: CAISDPIPDRAGYTF. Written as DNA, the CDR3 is TGTGCCATCAGTGACCCGATACCGGACAGGGCTGGCTACACCTTC.

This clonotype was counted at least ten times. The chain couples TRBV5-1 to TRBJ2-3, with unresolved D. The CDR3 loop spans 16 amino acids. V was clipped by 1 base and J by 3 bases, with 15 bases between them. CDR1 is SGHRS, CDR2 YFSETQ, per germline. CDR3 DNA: TGCGCCAGCAGCTTGACATGGGAACGTTTTACAGATACGCAGTATTTT. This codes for CASSLTWERFTDTQYF.

The CDR3 is CSAPTSGNNEQFF. CDR3 coding DNA: TGCAGCGCCCCGACTAGCGGAAACAATGAGCAGTTCTTC. The chain employs TRBV29-1 and TRBJ2-1, with TRBD2 identical over 9 bases. Losses at the gene ends were 7 bases for V and 5 bases for J; bases not matched to a gene: 6. The germline CDR1 and CDR2 sequences are SQVTM and ANQGSEA. The CDR3 totals 13 residues.

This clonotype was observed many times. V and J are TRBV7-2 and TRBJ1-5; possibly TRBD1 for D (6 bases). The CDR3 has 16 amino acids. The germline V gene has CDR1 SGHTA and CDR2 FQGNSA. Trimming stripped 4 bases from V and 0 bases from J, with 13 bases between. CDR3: CASSSVGGRSNQPQHF. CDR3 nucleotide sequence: TGTGCCAGCAGCTCCGTCGGGGGGCGTAGCAATCAGCCCCAGCATTTT.

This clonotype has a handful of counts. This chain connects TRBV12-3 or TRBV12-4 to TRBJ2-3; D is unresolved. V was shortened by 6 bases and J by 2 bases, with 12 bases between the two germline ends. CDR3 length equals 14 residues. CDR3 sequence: CASRQDISTDTQYF. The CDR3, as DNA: TGTGCCAGCAGACAAGACATTTCCACAGATACGCAGTATTTT.

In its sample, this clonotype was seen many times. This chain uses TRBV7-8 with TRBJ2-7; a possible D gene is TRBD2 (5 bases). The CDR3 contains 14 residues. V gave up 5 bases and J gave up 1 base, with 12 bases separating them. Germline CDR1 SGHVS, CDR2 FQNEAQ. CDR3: CASSQFGVSYEQYF. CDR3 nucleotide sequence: TGTGCCAGCAGCCAATTCGGGGTGTCCTACGAGCAGTACTTC.

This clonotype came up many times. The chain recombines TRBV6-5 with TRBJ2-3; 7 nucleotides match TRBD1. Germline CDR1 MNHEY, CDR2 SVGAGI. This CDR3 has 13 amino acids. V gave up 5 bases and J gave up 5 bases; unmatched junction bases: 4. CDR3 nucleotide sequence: TGTGCCAGCAGTCTGACAGGGTTAGATACGCAGTATTTT. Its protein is CASSLTGLDTQYF.

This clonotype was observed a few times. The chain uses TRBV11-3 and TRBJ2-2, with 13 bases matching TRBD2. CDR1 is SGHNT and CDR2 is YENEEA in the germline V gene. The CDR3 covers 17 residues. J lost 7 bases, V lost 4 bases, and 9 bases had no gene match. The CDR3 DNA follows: TGTGCCAGCAGCTCCGGGACTAGCGGGAATCGGATCGGGGAGCTGTTTTTT. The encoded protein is CASSSGTSGNRIGELFF.

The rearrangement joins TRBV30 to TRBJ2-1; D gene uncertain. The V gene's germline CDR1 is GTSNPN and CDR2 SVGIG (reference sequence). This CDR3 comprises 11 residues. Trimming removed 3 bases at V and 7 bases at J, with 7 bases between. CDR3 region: CAWSVVNEQFF. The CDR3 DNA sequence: TGTGCCTGGAGCGTCGTAAATGAGCAGTTCTTC.

This CDR3 reads CASSLGDRRNYEQYF. CDR3 nucleotides: TGCGCCAGCAGCTTGGGTGACAGACGCAACTACGAGCAGTACTTC. The chain combines TRBV5-1 with TRBJ2-7; D may be TRBD1 (5 bases). This CDR3 comprises 15 residues. The germline CDR1 and CDR2 sequences are SGHRS and YFSETQ. V gave up 0 bases and J gave up 3 bases, with 13 bases separating them. The whole variable domain, filled in from reference TRBV5-1 and TRBJ2-7, reads KAGVTQTPRYLIKTRGQQVTLSCSPISGHRSVSWYQQTPGQGLQFLFEYFSETQRNKGNFPGRFSGRQFSNSRSEMNVSTLELGDSALYLCASSLGDRRNYEQYFGPGTRLTVT.